This T cell receptor beta chain comes out of a study of T cells in Graves' hyperthyroidism and ophthalmopathy. The table lists this clonotype with a few counts. A much larger clonotype is one base distant, so this may be a read error. Amplified TCR beta CDR3 regions came from RNA transcripts. TCR CDR3 regions were first amplified by RT-PCR with HTBI primers. Via MiXCR, TCRdb re-called the multiplex PCR reads, giving one row per CDR3 protein. The sample lists 300,000 to 500,000 distinct CDR3 sequences; roughly an eighth were seen once. The sequence derives from a man between 50 and 59 years old with Graves' ophthalmopathy. The sequencing input was blood.

The CDR3 DNA reads as TGTGCCAGCAGTTCCCGGGCTAGCGGGCGCACAGATACGCAGTATTTT. Encoded protein: CASSSRASGRTDTQYF. The rearrangement uses TRBV12-3 or TRBV12-4 and TRBJ2-3; 8 nucleotides agree with TRBD2. This CDR3 has 16 residues. V lost 4 bases, J lost 1 base, and 7 bases stayed unmatched.